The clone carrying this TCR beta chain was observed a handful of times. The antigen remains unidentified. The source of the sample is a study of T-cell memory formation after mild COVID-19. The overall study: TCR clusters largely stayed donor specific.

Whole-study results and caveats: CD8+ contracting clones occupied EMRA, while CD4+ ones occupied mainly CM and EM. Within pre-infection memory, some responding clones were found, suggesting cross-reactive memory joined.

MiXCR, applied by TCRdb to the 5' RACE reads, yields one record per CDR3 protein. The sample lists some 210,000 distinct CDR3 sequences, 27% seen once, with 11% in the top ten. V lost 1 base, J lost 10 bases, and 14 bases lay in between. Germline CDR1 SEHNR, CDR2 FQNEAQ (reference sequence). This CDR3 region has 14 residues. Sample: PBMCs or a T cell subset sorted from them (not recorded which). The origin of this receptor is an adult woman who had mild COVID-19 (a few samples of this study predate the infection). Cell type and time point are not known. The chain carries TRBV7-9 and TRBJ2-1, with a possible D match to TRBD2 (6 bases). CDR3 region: CASSLVSDLAEQFF. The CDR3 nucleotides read TGTGCCAGCAGCTTAGTGTCGGATCTAGCGGAGCAGTTCTTC.